A single sample is the source of the 15 T cell receptor beta chains below, sequenced in a study of T cells in Graves' hyperthyroidism and ophthalmopathy. RNA transcripts gave rise to amplified TCR beta CDR3 regions. Using the HTBI primer set, a first-round RT-PCR was run on the TCR CDR3. Using its own MiXCR run on the multiplex PCR reads, TCRdb lists one record per CDR3 protein. The sample has about 840,000 distinct CDR3 sequences, 35% to 40% seen once. Sequencing input: blood. All receptors come from a man between 18 and 29 years old with Graves' hyperthyroidism.

This clonotype was seen once. The genes are TRBV7-2 and TRBJ2-5, with 10 bases that match TRBD2. CDR1 is SGHTA, CDR2 FQGNSA, per germline. This CDR3 is built from 16 residues. The ends lost 5 bases at V and 1 base at J; junction bases unmatched: 7. CDR3 nucleotides: TGTGCCAGCAGCCCAGGGGCTAGCGGGGGCCAAGAGACCCAGTACTTC. Its protein is CASSPGASGGQETQYF.

The rearrangement uses TRBV7-9 and TRBJ1-3; tentatively, D is TRBD1 (5 bases). With 5 bases removed from V and 0 bases from J, the gap between germline ends came to 20 bases. This CDR3 spans 18 amino acids. In germline, CDR1 is SEHNR, CDR2 FQNEAQ (reference sequence). The CDR3 spells CASSPLFTGPASGNTIYF. Here the CDR3 DNA reads TGTGCCAGCAGCCCCCTTTTTACAGGACCAGCCTCTGGAAACACCATATATTTT.

The chain combines TRBV2 with TRBJ2-5, with D hard to call. The CDR3 consists of 12 residues. Germline CDR1 is SNHLY and CDR2 is FYNNEI. Trimming took 5 bases from V and 9 from J, leaving 13 bases between them. Written as DNA, the CDR3 is TGTGCCAGCAGTTCCCGCAATCAGCCCCAGTACTTC. Its protein is CASSSRNQPQYF. The full variable domain, completed using reference TRBV2 and TRBJ2-5, is EPEVTQTPSHQVTQMGQEVILRCVPISNHLYFYWYRQILGQKVEFLVSFYNNEISEKSEIFDDQFSVERPDGSNFTLKIRSTKLEDSAMYFCASSSRNQPQYFGPGTRLLVL.

This clonotype was seen at least ten times. This sequence joins TRBV20-1 and TRBJ1-6; D not resolved. This CDR3 has 12 residues. Germline values: CDR1 DFQATT, CDR2 SNEGSKA (reference sequence). Trimming cost V 4 bases and J 8 bases, with 9 bases left between them. The DNA of the CDR3 is TGCAGTGCTATCTCCTCGGATTCACCCCTCCACTTT. Translation: CSAISSDSPLHF.

The genes are TRBV24-1 and TRBJ2-2; D unclear. CDR3 length equals 13 residues. Trimming stripped 3 bases from V and 4 bases from J, with 5 bases between. The germline gives CDR1 KGHDR, CDR2 SFDVKD. CDR3 DNA: TGTGCCACCAGTGATAAGACCACCGGGGAGCTGTTTTTT. This codes for CATSDKTTGELFF.

The J gene is TRBJ1-2, the V gene TRBV10-1, with a possible D match to TRBD1 (6 bases). V gave up 3 bases and J gave up 8 bases, with 10 bases separating them. Germline V gene sequence: CDR1 WNHNN, CDR2 SYGVQD (reference sequence). CDR3 length equals 12 residues. CDR3 region: CASSDPTGGYTF. Here the CDR3 DNA reads TGCGCCAGCAGTGACCCTACAGGGGGCTACACCTTC.

The CDR3 DNA sequence: TGTGCCAGCAGTTTAAGGGAAACAGAGACCCAGTACTTC. Translated: CASSLRETETQYF. The V and J genes are TRBV12-3 or TRBV12-4 and TRBJ2-5, with D unresolved. This CDR3 contains 13 residues. Trimming took 2 bases from V and 4 from J, leaving 8 bases between them.

This clonotype was picked up many times. This chain links TRBV5-1 with TRBJ1-2, with a possible D match to TRBD1 (5 bases). Trimming cost V 4 bases and J 10 bases, with 11 bases left between them. The CDR3 is 11 amino acids. CDR1 and CDR2 (germline): SGHRS, YFSETQ. The CDR3 protein is CASSVGTYYTF. The CDR3 DNA sequence: TGCGCCAGCAGCGTGGGGACCTACTACACCTTC. The full variable domain, with the rest looked up from reference TRBV5-1 and TRBJ1-2, is KAGVTQTPRYLIKTRGQQVTLSCSPISGHRSVSWYQQTPGQGLQFLFEYFSETQRNKGNFPGRFSGRQFSNSRSEMNVSTLELGDSALYLCASSVGTYYTFGSGTRLTVV.

The chain employs TRBV19 and TRBJ2-5; tentatively, D is TRBD2 (6 bases). The CDR3 is 17 amino acids. V shed 5 bases and J shed 0 bases, with 19 bases lying between them. Germline V CDR1 and CDR2: LNHDA, SQIVND (reference sequence). The CDR3 DNA sequence: TGTGCCAGTAGTCCCCCGACGGAGGAGCGGGACCAAGAGACCCAGTACTTC. Encoded protein: CASSPPTEERDQETQYF.

The chain recombines TRBV10-3 with TRBJ1-5; no firm D call. The CDR3 is made up of 14 amino acids. With 1 base removed from V and 5 bases from J, the gap between germline ends came to 9 bases. From germline, CDR1 is ENHRY and CDR2 SYGVKD. For the CDR3, the DNA is TGTGCCATCAGTGAGTACCCCCAATATCAGCCCCAGCATTTT. The encoded protein is CAISEYPQYQPQHF.

The chain uses TRBV10-3 and TRBJ2-3; 9 bases are a match to TRBD1. Germline-derived CDR1 and CDR2 are ENHRY and SYGVKD. The CDR3 has 14 amino acids. V shed 10 bases and J 4 bases; nucleotides not matched to a gene: 9. CDR3 DNA sequence: TGTGCCACTCAACCGGGACAGGGAGCAGATACGCAGTATTTT. This codes for CATQPGQGADTQYF.

This clonotype has only one observation. The chain uses TRBV7-3 and TRBJ1-2; 9 bases agree with TRBD1. Germline assignment: CDR1 SGHTA and CDR2 FQGTGA. This CDR3 comprises 15 residues. The ends lost 5 bases at V and 6 bases at J; junction bases unmatched: 10. This CDR3 is CASSPGQGGEDGYTF. The CDR3, as DNA: TGTGCCAGCAGCCCGGGACAGGGAGGGGAGGATGGCTACACCTTC. Combining the CDR3 with reference TRBV7-3 and TRBJ1-2 gives the whole variable domain GAGVSQTPSNKVTEKGKYVELRCDPISGHTALYWYRQSLGQGPEFLIYFQGTGAADDSGLPNDRFFAVRPEGSVSTLKIQRTERGDSAVYLCASSPGQGGEDGYTFGSGTRLTVV.

This clonotype was picked up many times. The chain carries TRBV7-9 and TRBJ2-7, with TRBD2 matching 9 bases. Germline V gene lookup returns CDR1 SEHNR and CDR2 FQNEAQ (reference sequence). J was trimmed by 5 bases and V by 7 bases; bases with no gene match: 6. This CDR3 has 13 residues. In nucleotides, the CDR3 is TGTGCCAGCATCCCGAGCGGGAGGAACGAGCAGTACTTC. Its protein product is CASIPSGRNEQYF.

Remarks on this clonotype: A much larger clone lies one base from this, so it may be a read error. The J gene is TRBJ1-1, the V gene TRBV7-9, with 7 bases aligning to TRBD1. The CDR3 contains 13 residues. Germline assignment: CDR1 SEHNR and CDR2 FQNEAQ (reference sequence). The CDR3 region has the DNA TGTGCCAGCAGCCTACAGGGGTTCACTGAAACTTTCTTT. Translation: CASSLQGFTETFF.

The J gene is TRBJ2-5, the V gene TRBV7-8; D might be TRBD1 (6 bases). The CDR3 sequence is 14 residues long. V was trimmed by 6 bases and J by 3 bases, leaving 14 bases between them. The germline V gene has CDR1 SGHVS and CDR2 FQNEAQ. CDR3 in amino acids: CASSYHRAEETQYF. The CDR3 DNA reads TGTGCCAGCAGTTATCACAGGGCTGAAGAGACCCAGTACTTC. Full variable domain (outside the CDR3, taken from reference TRBV7-8 and TRBJ2-5): GAGVSQSPRYKVAKRGQDVALRCDPISGHVSLFWYQQALGQGPEFLTYFQNEAQLDKSGLPSDRFFAERPEGSVSTLKIQRTQQEDSAVYLCASSYHRAEETQYFGPGTRLLVL.